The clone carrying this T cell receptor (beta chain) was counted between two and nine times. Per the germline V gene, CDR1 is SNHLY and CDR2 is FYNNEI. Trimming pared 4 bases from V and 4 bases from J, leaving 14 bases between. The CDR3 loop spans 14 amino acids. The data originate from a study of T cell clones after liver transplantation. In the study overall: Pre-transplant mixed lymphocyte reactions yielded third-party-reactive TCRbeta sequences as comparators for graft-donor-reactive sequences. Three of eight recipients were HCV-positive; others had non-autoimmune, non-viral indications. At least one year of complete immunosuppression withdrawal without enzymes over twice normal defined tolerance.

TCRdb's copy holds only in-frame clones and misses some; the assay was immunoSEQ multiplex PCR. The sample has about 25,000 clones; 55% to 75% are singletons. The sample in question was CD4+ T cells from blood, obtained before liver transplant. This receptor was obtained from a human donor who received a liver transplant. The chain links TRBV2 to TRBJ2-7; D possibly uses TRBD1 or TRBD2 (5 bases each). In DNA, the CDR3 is TGTGCCAGCAGTGGGGGCCTAGCCCTGTACGAGCAGTACTTC. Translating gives CASSGGLALYEQYF. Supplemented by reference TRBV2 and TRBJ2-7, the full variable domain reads EPEVTQTPSHQVTQMGQEVILRCVPISNHLYFYWYRQILGQKVEFLVSFYNNEISEKSEIFDDQFSVERPDGSNFTLKIRSTKLEDSAMYFCASSGGLALYEQYFGPGTRLTVT.